The T cell receptor (beta chain) under discussion was sequenced for a study of T cell responses to AZD1222 COVID-19 vaccine. Assay used: immunoSEQ multiplex PCR; TCRdb lists only in-frame clones, some missing. The table shows some 120,000 clones, with 80% to 90% occurring only once. Study-wide findings and caveats: Spike regions recognized by vaccine-associated CD4 TCRs spanned the protein, led by 160-218 and 743-854. White British donors predominated, females outnumbered males, and clonal diversity was possibly underestimated. Sampling captured repertoires only after the peak T cell response. Recipients of AZD1222 seropositive at baseline numbered only 5 or 6.

As concerns this clone: What it binds is not known.

This sequence was found in an adult in good health. Sample: peripheral blood, taken on day 0 of AZD1222 vaccination.

The CDR3: CASRLDRGRGYTF. For the CDR3, the DNA is TGTGCCAGCAGACTAGACAGGGGTAGAGGCTACACCTTC. The V gene is TRBV2, the J gene TRBJ1-2, with 8 bases fitting TRBD1. The germline V gene has CDR1 SNHLY and CDR2 FYNNEI. The CDR3 length is 13 residues. J gave up 8 bases and V 6 bases, and 8 bases lay outside the gene matches.